This T cell receptor beta chain appears in the sequencing data of a study of blood T cells in healthy people across ages. Findings and caveats of the study: As age increased, TCR beta diversity per million T cells fell in a roughly linear fashion.

PCR was performed a second time for about 7 to 12 cycles using a sample-barcoded 5' primer and a J-beta primer mix. TCRdb re-derived calls from the 5' RACE reads in MiXCR, one entry per CDR3 protein. The sample holds roughly 1,700,000 distinct CDR3 sequences, about 28% seen once. Turning to this clonotype: Antigen specificity is unknown.

The origin of this receptor is a woman in her twenties or thirties in good health. The sequenced sample was blood.

The CDR3: CASRPGLGRHEQFF. The CDR3 DNA is TGTGCCAGCAGGCCGGGACTAGGACGGCATGAGCAGTTCTTC. This rearrangement joins TRBV6-1 to TRBJ2-1, with TRBD2 matching 8 bases. Trimming cost V 6 bases and J 8 bases; bases outside gene matches: 9. This CDR3 has 14 residues. Germline lookup yields CDR1 MNHNS and CDR2 SASEGT.